Listed below are T cell receptor beta chains from one sample, sequenced in a study of early T cells in non-severe SARS-CoV-2 infection. TCRdb analysed the 5' RACE reads with MiXCR anew, one entry per CDR3 protein. The sample shows some 29,000 distinct CDR3 sequences, 5.7% of them seen only once. The material sequenced was whole blood. The receptors here all came from an adult who was a healthcare worker with PCR-confirmed SARS-CoV-2 infection or an uninfected control (not recorded which). The CDR3 runs from the conserved cysteine through the conserved F or W. The order of the fields is clone size, J gene, V gene, D gene, CDR3 DNA, CDR3 protein. A D gene is named only where the DNA matches it firmly. Expanded clones get a size class; other rows say once, few or many, or leave the size out.

>medium-sized|TRBJ2-7|TRBV20-1|TRBD2
TGCAGTGCTGGGACTAGCGGGGCTAACGTCTACGAGCAGTACTTC
CSAGTSGANVYEQYF
>many|TRBJ2-2|TRBV6-6|-
TGTGCCAGCAGTTACGTGGGGCCGAACACCGGGGAGCTGTTTTTT
CASSYVGPNTGELFF
>many|TRBJ1-2|TRBV6-1|-
TGTGCCAGCAGTCCCACGACGGGCGATGGCTACACCTTC
CASSPTTGDGYTF
>many|TRBJ2-1|TRBV6-1|-
TGTGCCAGCACCCAATGGGCAGACGATGAGCAGTTCTTC
CASTQWADDEQFF
>many|TRBJ2-5|TRBV6-6|TRBD2
TGTGCCAGCAGTTTGCAACTAGCGGGGGGGGATCCCCAGTACTTC
CASSLQLAGGDPQYF
>few|TRBJ2-7|TRBV2|TRBD2
TGTGCCAGGGGCTCCCGTTTAGCGGGTACCTACGAGCAGTACTTC
CARGSRLAGTYEQYF
>many|TRBJ2-1|TRBV4-3|TRBD2
TGCGCCAGCAGCGGTAGCGGGGGGGCTATCTTC
CASSGSGGAIF
>many|TRBJ1-4|TRBV7-6|-
TGTGCCAGCAGCCCTCGAGCGATGGGGGAGGAAAAACTGTTTTTT
CASSPRAMGEEKLFF
>many|TRBJ2-1|TRBV7-6|-
TGTGCCAGCAGCTTAGCTTGGGCGGGCCGAAGGAATGAGCAGTTCTTC
CASSLAWAGRRNEQFF
>many|TRBJ1-1|TRBV7-2|-
TGTGCCAGCAACCAACCATTTAGACAGATTTTTGGCACTGAAGCTTTCTTT
CASNQPFRQIFGTEAFF
>many|TRBJ1-2|TRBV7-2|-
TGTGCCAGCAGCTTTCAAACAGGGTTTGGGTCTGGCTACACCTTC
CASSFQTGFGSGYTF
>many|TRBJ2-1|TRBV20-1|-
TGCAGTGCTGGCCTGAACAACAATGAGCAGTTCTTC
CSAGLNNNEQFF
>-|TRBJ1-1|TRBV18|-
TGTGCCAGCTCTCTCAACCCCTCAGGGGATGGCACTGAAGCTTTCTTT
CASSLNPSGDGTEAFF
>many|TRBJ2-6|TRBV5-1|-
TGCGCCAGCAGCTTGAGGCCTGGGGCCAACGTCCTGACTTTC
CASSLRPGANVLTF
>medium-sized|TRBJ2-1|TRBV9|TRBD2
TGTGCCAGCAGCGCCCCTTACCGACTAGCGGGGGCAAACAATGAGCAGTTCTTC
CASSAPYRLAGANNEQFF
>-|TRBJ1-3|TRBV5-4|-
TGTGCCAGCAGCTTGGGGGGGAGCTCTGGAAACACCATATATTTT
CASSLGGSSGNTIYF